The 8 T cell receptor beta chains below come from one sample, sequenced in a study of blood T cells in healthy people across ages. Using a J-beta primer mix together with a sample-barcoded 5' primer, a second PCR was run for roughly 7 to 11 cycles. One entry per CDR3 protein, called by TCRdb with MiXCR from the 5' RACE reads. Of hundreds of thousands of distinct CDR3 sequences listed, about 30% were seen once; the top ten hold around 14%. The sample comprised blood. The receptors were gathered from an elderly woman in good health.

Many counts were recorded for this clonotype. The chain has TRBV7-9 and TRBJ1-1; perhaps TRBD1 as D (6 bases). Germline lookup yields CDR1 SEHNR and CDR2 FQNEAQ (reference sequence). CDR3 length equals 15 residues. Trimming shortened V by 5 bases and J by 7 bases, and 20 bases separated the two germline ends. The CDR3 protein is CASSPGGGRGDEAFF. The DNA of the CDR3 is TGTGCCAGCAGCCCCGGAGGGGGTAGGGGCGATGAAGCTTTCTTT. The whole variable domain, filled in from reference TRBV7-9 and TRBJ1-1, reads DTGVSQNPRHKITKRGQNVTFRCDPISEHNRLYWYRQTLGQGPEFLTYFQNEAQLEKSRLLSDRFSAERPKGSFSTLEIQRTEQGDSAMYLCASSPGGGRGDEAFFGQGTRLTVV.

Notes on this clonotype: One end of the junction varies from germline; a read error may be responsible. This rearrangement joins TRBV6-6 to TRBJ1-1; 7 nucleotides match TRBD1. The CDR3 contains 14 residues. Looked up from germline, CDR1 is MNHNY and CDR2 is SVGAGI (reference sequence). The CDR3 here is CASRVQGLSTEAFF. For the CDR3, the DNA is TGTGCCAGCAGAGTACAGGGGCTGAGCACTGAAGCCTTCTTT.

The V and J genes are TRBV9 and TRBJ2-2; D unclear. Germline values: CDR1 SGDLS, CDR2 YYNGEE. The CDR3 is 11 residues long. V lost 2 bases, J lost 7 bases, and 3 bases lay in between. The CDR3 reads CASSVGGELFF. CDR3 coding DNA: TGTGCCAGCAGCGTGGGCGGGGAGCTGTTTTTT. Full variable domain (remainder filled in from reference TRBV9 and TRBJ2-2): DSGVTQTPKHLITATGQRVTLRCSPRSGDLSVYWYQQSLDQGLQFLIQYYNGEERAKGNILERFSAQQFPDLHSELNLSSLELGDSALYFCASSVGGELFFGEGSRLTVL.

The genes are TRBV29-1 and TRBJ2-7; maybe TRBD2 (5 bases). The DNA end favors TRBJ2-5, so the J call may be wrong. Germline loops: CDR1 SQVTM, CDR2 ANQGSEA. This CDR3 has 13 residues. The CDR3 nucleotides read TGCAGCGTTCTGGGGTCGGGGATGGAGACCCAGTACTTC. Its translation: CSVLGSGMETQYF.

This sequence joins TRBV20-1 and TRBJ1-4, with no clear D. CDR3 length: 12 residues. Looked up from germline, CDR1 is DFQATT and CDR2 is SNEGSKA (reference sequence). The V end was cut by 6 bases, the J end by 8 bases, with 13 bases between. The CDR3 loop is CSARRAAEKLFF. DNA for the CDR3: TGCAGTGCAAGACGAGCGGCGGAAAAACTGTTTTTT.

This clonotype was detected a few times. This chain connects TRBV18 to TRBJ1-5; 7 bases are shared with TRBD1. After removal of 3 bases from V and 3 bases from J, the junction contained 5 bases not matched to a gene. CDR3 length: 15 residues. Germline V CDR1 and CDR2: KGHSH, LQKENI. Written as DNA, the CDR3 is TGTGCCAGCTCACCCGGGACAGCTATCAATCAGCCCCAGCATTTT. Amino acids: CASSPGTAINQPQHF.

The rearrangement joins TRBV5-8 to TRBJ1-4; D possibly corresponds to TRBD1 (5 bases). Trimming removed 0 bases at V and 0 bases at J, with 15 bases between. From germline, CDR1 is SGHTS and CDR2 YDEGEE. The CDR3 runs 18 residues. The CDR3 region is CASSLVQGLSATNEKLFF. DNA of the CDR3: TGTGCCAGCAGCTTGGTTCAGGGACTCTCGGCAACTAATGAAAAACTGTTTTTT.

This clonotype showed up just a few times. Given a much more abundant clone one base away, this may be a read error. The chain links TRBV6-6 to TRBJ2-7, with 11 bases aligning to TRBD2. Germline loops: CDR1 MNHNY, CDR2 SVGAGI (reference sequence). This CDR3 spans 16 amino acids. V lost 0 bases, J lost 10 bases, and 11 bases stayed unmatched. CDR3 protein: CASSYSFSGGEEAQYF. The CDR3 DNA reads TGTGCCAGCAGTTACTCGTTTAGCGGGGGGGAAGAGGCCCAGTACTTC.